This T cell receptor (beta chain) was recorded in a study of graft-versus-host responses after intestinal transplantation. As for the study in general: Once they had received anti-thymocyte globulin induction, all recipients took tacrolimus and steroids for approximately three years. Regarding the study as a whole: Within the allografts of patients who had graft-donor T cell macrochimerism, graft-versus-host to host-versus-graft clonal ratios were high. There were GvH clones found in recipient marrow, and some of them appeared first in ileum or blood.

TCRdb's copy holds only in-frame clones and misses some; the assay was immunoSEQ multiplex PCR. The sample records about 70,000 clones, approximately 94% being singletons. Trimming stripped 5 bases from V and 6 bases from J, with 20 bases between. CDR3 length equals 15 residues. The germline V gene encodes CDR1 GTSNPN and CDR2 SVGIG (reference sequence). This clone was detected once. Its antigen is not known. This material consisted of unstimulated CD8+ T cells sorted from spleen or lymph node cells, taken before intestinal transplant. This clonotype was sampled from a human donor who received an intestinal transplant. This chain joins TRBV30 and TRBJ2-1; D gene unclear. The CDR3 spells CAWEYPVGLGNEQFF. In DNA, the CDR3 is TGTGCCTGGGAATACCCAGTGGGCTTGGGCAATGAGCAGTTCTTC.